The 5 T cell receptor beta chains presented below share a single source sample, sequenced in a study of blood T cells in healthy people across ages. A second 7 to 11 cycle PCR used barcoded and J-beta primers. TCRdb ran MiXCR on the 5' RACE reads and lists one entry per CDR3 protein. The repertoire holds hundreds of thousands of distinct CDR3 sequences, roughly 30% seen once, with approximately 15% in the top ten. The specimen sequenced was blood. The receptors here all came from a woman older than 75 in good health.

This clonotype has a handful of counts. The chain employs TRBV5-1 and TRBJ2-3; 8 bases align to TRBD1. The germline V gene has CDR1 SGHRS and CDR2 YFSETQ. CDR3 size: 15 residues. The V gene end was trimmed by 4 bases and the J gene end by 2 bases; junction bases not matched to a gene: 6. CDR3 DNA sequence: TGCGCCAGCAGCCCTGACAGGGGTTACACAGATACGCAGTATTTT. Its translation: CASSPDRGYTDTQYF.

In its sample, this clonotype was seen many times. The chain carries TRBV6-2 or TRBV6-3 and TRBJ2-6, with D uncertain. V dropped 6 bases and J dropped 0 bases, with 9 bases sitting between them. Germline values: CDR1 MNHEY, CDR2 SVGEGT. The CDR3 has 15 residues. CDR3 in DNA: TGTGCCAGCAGCCGTGCGTCCTCTGGGGCCAACGTCCTGACTTTC. It yields the protein CASSRASSGANVLTF.

At least ten counts were recorded for this clonotype. V usage is TRBV9 and J usage is TRBJ1-1; D is uncertain. The V and J ends lost 0 bases and 0 bases respectively, with 9 bases between them. The CDR3 consists of 15 residues. Germline V lookup: CDR1 SGDLS, CDR2 YYNGEE. Here the CDR3 DNA reads TGTGCCAGCAGCGTAGAGGGCCGAATGAACACTGAAGCTTTCTTT. This codes for CASSVEGRMNTEAFF.

A remark on this clonotype: An end of the junction does not agree with germline; a read error may underlie this. This sequence joins TRBV9 and TRBJ2-1; 10 bases match TRBD2. This CDR3 contains 15 residues. Germline CDR1 and CDR2: SGDLS and YYNGEE. CDR3 protein: CVSSPSGGPYNEQFF. The CDR3 bases are TGTGTCAGCAGCCCTAGCGGGGGCCCCTACAATGAGCAGTTCTTC.

There are a few counts of this clonotype. V and J are TRBV10-3 and TRBJ1-2; no clear D gene. Germline CDR1 and CDR2: ENHRY and SYGVKD. Trimming pared 0 bases from V and 5 bases from J, leaving 16 bases between. This CDR3 comprises 16 residues. The CDR3 nucleotides are TGTGCCATCAGTGAGTCGAGTCCCACCTCCGCTTATGGCTACACCTTC. It specifies CAISESSPTSAYGYTF.